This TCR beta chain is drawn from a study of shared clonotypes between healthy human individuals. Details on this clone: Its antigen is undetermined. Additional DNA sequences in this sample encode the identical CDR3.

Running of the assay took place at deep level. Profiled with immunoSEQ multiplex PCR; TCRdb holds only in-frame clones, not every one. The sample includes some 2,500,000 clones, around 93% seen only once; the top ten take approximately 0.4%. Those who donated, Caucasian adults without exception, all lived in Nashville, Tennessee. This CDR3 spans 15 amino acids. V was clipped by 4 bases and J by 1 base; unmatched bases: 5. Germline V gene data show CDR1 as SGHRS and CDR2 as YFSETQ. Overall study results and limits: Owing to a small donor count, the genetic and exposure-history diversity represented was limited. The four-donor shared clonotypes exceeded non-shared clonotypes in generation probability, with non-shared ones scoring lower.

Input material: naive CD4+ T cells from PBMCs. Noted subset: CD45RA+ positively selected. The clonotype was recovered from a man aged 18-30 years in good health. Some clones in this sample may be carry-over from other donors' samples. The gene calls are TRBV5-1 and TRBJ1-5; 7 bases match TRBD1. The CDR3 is CASSPSTGSNQPQHF. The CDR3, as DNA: TGCGCCAGCAGCCCGTCGACAGGGAGCAATCAGCCCCAGCATTTT.